These 29 T cell receptor beta chains came from one sample sequenced in a study of T cells in Graves' hyperthyroidism and ophthalmopathy. TCR beta CDR3 regions were amplified from RNA transcripts. HTBI primers were employed in a first-round RT-PCR of the TCR CDR3. TCRdb redid the calling of the multiplex PCR reads with MiXCR, one entry per CDR3 protein. The data show roughly 420,000 distinct CDR3 sequences, around 16% seen once. The material sequenced was blood. These receptors all stem from a woman under 30 with Graves' hyperthyroidism.

The table lists this clonotype with many counts. V usage is TRBV6-1 and J usage is TRBJ1-2; 7 bases line up with TRBD1. Losses at the gene ends were 5 bases for V and 5 bases for J; bases not matched to a gene: 8. This CDR3 comprises 14 residues. CDR1 is MNHNS, CDR2 SASEGT, per germline. The CDR3 loop is CASSPSGTAYGYTF. The CDR3, as DNA: TGTGCCAGCAGTCCCTCGGGGACAGCTTATGGCTACACCTTC.

This clonotype was detected ten times or more. This chain connects TRBV20-1 to TRBJ2-7; no reliable D call. The CDR3 contains 11 residues. V dropped 2 bases and J dropped 7 bases, with 9 bases sitting between them. Germline CDR1 and CDR2: DFQATT and SNEGSKA (reference sequence). CDR3 loop: CSARPKGEQYF. For the CDR3, the DNA is TGCAGTGCTAGACCTAAGGGTGAGCAGTACTTC.

Concerning this clonotype itself: A much larger clone differs by one base, so this may be a read error. CDR3 sequence: CASSSSGAWSYEQYF. The DNA for the CDR3 is TGTGCCAGCAGTTCCTCCGGGGCTTGGTCCTACGAGCAGTACTTC. This chain links TRBV27 with TRBJ2-7, with D tentatively TRBD1 or TRBD2 (5 bases each). CDR3 length: 15 amino acids. The germline CDR1 and CDR2 sequences are MNHEY and SMNVEV (reference sequence). Trimming removed 4 bases at V and 1 base at J, with 14 bases between.

Worth noting for this clonotype: Its ends do not fully match the called genes, so a read error is possible. The chain is built from TRBV7-7 and TRBJ2-7; 9 bases are a match to TRBD1. Germline V gives CDR1 SSHAT, CDR2 FNYEAQ (reference sequence). This CDR3 comprises 15 residues. CDR3 amino acids: CASSFGQGNEYEQYF. CDR3 bases: TGTGCTAGCAGCTTCGGACAGGGGAATGAGTACGAGCAGTACTTC.

Ten or more counts support this clonotype. This chain joins TRBV27 and TRBJ1-1; 10 bases agree with TRBD1. V lost 2 bases, J lost 8 bases, and 5 bases stayed unmatched. CDR3 length: 14 amino acids. The germline CDR1 and CDR2 sequences are MNHEY and SMNVEV (reference sequence). The CDR3 loop is CASSLGTGVAEAFF. The CDR3 nucleotides are TGTGCCAGCAGTTTAGGGACAGGGGTCGCGGAAGCTTTCTTT.

CDR3 in amino acids: CASSPGTGEREQYF. CDR3 bases: TGTGCCAGCTCACCAGGGACAGGGGAGAGGGAGCAGTACTTC. The chain joins TRBV18 to TRBJ2-7; 10 nucleotides align to TRBD1. Germline assignment: CDR1 KGHSH and CDR2 LQKENI. The CDR3 runs to 14 residues. V shed 2 bases, J shed 7 bases, and the junction held 5 bases outside the gene matches.

Concerning this clonotype: This may come from a read error, since a much larger clone is one base off. The chain carries TRBV11-2 and TRBJ2-3; 8 bases map to TRBD1. The DNA end is a closer match to TRBJ1-5, so the J assignment may be wrong. CDR3 length: 16 amino acids. CDR1 and CDR2 from the germline V gene are SGHAT and FQNNGV. The CDR3 loop is CASSLGAGGDSDTQHF. The DNA for the CDR3 is TGTGCCAGCAGCTTAGGAGCAGGGGGCGACTCAGATACGCAGCATTTT.

A few counts support this clonotype. Given a much more abundant clone one base away, this may be a read error. The chain couples TRBV28 to TRBJ2-7, with a weak D call TRBD1 (6 bases). CDR3 length: 14 amino acids. Germline V gene data show CDR1 as MDHEN and CDR2 as SYDVKM. This chain's CDR3 is CANSGTPKHDEQYF. CDR3 DNA sequence: TGTGCCAACAGTGGGACACCTAAACACGACGAGCAGTACTTC.

The DNA for the CDR3 is TGTGCCAGCAGCTTAGATCCCGGGGAAAGGCGGGGCTACACCTTC. This gives the protein CASSLDPGERRGYTF. V gene TRBV11-2 combines with J gene TRBJ1-2, with D unresolved. The CDR3 loop spans 15 amino acids. The germline V gene has CDR1 SGHAT and CDR2 FQNNGV. Deletions cut 0 bases from V and 8 bases from J, with 16 bases between.

The CDR3 DNA is TGTGCCAGCAGCTCCAGAGTGGAGCAGTACTTC. It codes for CASSSRVEQYF. This sequence joins TRBV7-9 and TRBJ2-7; the D is unclear. The CDR3 covers 11 residues. Germline assignment: CDR1 SEHNR and CDR2 FQNEAQ (reference sequence). V was clipped by 4 bases and J by 7 bases, with 8 bases between them.

This clonotype was recorded a few times. The gene calls are TRBV28 and TRBJ1-4, with D tentatively TRBD1 (5 bases). Germline CDR1 reads MDHEN; CDR2 reads SYDVKM. V lost 6 bases to trimming and J lost 0 bases, with 29 bases between them. The CDR3 length is 21 residues. The CDR3 protein is CASSSGSTVEFWIATNEKLFF. The CDR3 bases are TGTGCCAGCAGCTCAGGGTCGACGGTGGAATTTTGGATTGCAACTAATGAAAAACTGTTTTTT. Full variable domain (missing parts from reference TRBV28 and TRBJ1-4): DVKVTQSSRYLVKRTGEKVFLECVQDMDHENMFWYRQDPGLGLRLIYFSYDVKMKEKGDIPEGYSVSREKKERFSLILESASTNQTSMYLCASSSGSTVEFWIATNEKLFFGSGTQLSVL.

This clonotype was recorded at least ten times. The gene calls are TRBV7-2 and TRBJ1-1, with no clear D. The germline V gene has CDR1 SGHTA and CDR2 FQGNSA. V was pared by 5 bases and J by 6 bases, with 19 bases between. The CDR3 runs 15 residues. CDR3 region: CASSLALGRVAEAFF. Here the CDR3 DNA reads TGTGCCAGCAGCCTTGCCCTCGGGAGGGTCGCTGAAGCTTTCTTT.

This clonotype was counted many times. The chain carries TRBV7-9 and TRBJ2-5; TRBD2 agrees at 14 bases. Losses at the gene ends were 0 bases for V and 5 bases for J; bases not matched to a gene: 5. The CDR3 loop spans 17 amino acids. Per germline, CDR1 SEHNR and CDR2 FQNEAQ (reference sequence). This CDR3 is CASSLATSGRAGETQYF. The CDR3 DNA sequence: TGTGCCAGCAGCTTAGCGACTAGCGGGAGGGCCGGGGAGACCCAGTACTTC.

On this clonotype: A junction boundary mismatches the germline segment, possibly from a read error. The V gene is TRBV28, the J gene TRBJ1-2; D not certain. Germline lookup yields CDR1 MDHEN and CDR2 SYDVKM. The CDR3 extends over 14 amino acids. In nucleotides, the CDR3 is TGTGCCAGCAGCCGTTACCGGGCCCCAGATGGCTACGCCTTC. Amino acids: CASSRYRAPDGYAF.

Comments on this clonotype: This may be a read error: a much more frequent sequence differs by one nucleotide. The chain couples TRBV29-1 to TRBJ2-1; possible D gene TRBD2, 5 bases. In germline, CDR1 is SQVTM, CDR2 ANQGSEA. This CDR3 has 13 amino acids. CDR3 region: CGVKDWTSGEQFF. CDR3 in DNA: TGCGGCGTTAAGGACTGGACCTCGGGTGAGCAGTTCTTC.

This clonotype has ten or more counts. The rearrangement joins TRBV5-1 to TRBJ2-7, with 13 bases identical to TRBD2. V shed 2 bases, J shed 5 bases, and the junction held 7 bases outside the gene matches. From germline, CDR1 is SGHRS and CDR2 YFSETQ. There are 16 residues in the CDR3. In DNA form, the CDR3 reads TGCGCCAGCAGCTTCGAACTAGCGGGAGGGCTGGACGAGCAGTACTTC. Its translation: CASSFELAGGLDEQYF.

This clonotype has ten or more counts. The genes are TRBV11-1 and TRBJ2-3; 9 nucleotides agree with TRBD2. The germline CDR1 and CDR2 sequences are SGHAT and FQDESV (reference sequence). V lost 3 bases to trimming and J lost 2 bases; unmatched junction nucleotides: 6. The CDR3 is 16 residues long. The CDR3 DNA reads as TGTGCCAGCAGCTTTGGCGCGGGGGGGGTCACAGATACGCAGTATTTT. This codes for CASSFGAGGVTDTQYF. The whole variable domain, remainder taken from reference TRBV11-1 and TRBJ2-3, is EAEVAQSPRYKITEKSQAVAFWCDPISGHATLYWYRQILGQGPELLVQFQDESVVDDSQLPKDRFSAERLKGVDSTLKIQPAELGDSAMYLCASSFGAGGVTDTQYFGPGTRLTVL.

Ten or more counts support this clonotype. This chain links TRBV20-1 with TRBJ1-2, with no clear D. V dropped 0 bases and J dropped 8 bases, with 19 bases sitting between them. This CDR3 spans 15 amino acids. Germline loops: CDR1 DFQATT, CDR2 SNEGSKA (reference sequence). CDR3 bases: TGCAGTGCTAGAGATCTTTCTCTACCGGCGGGGGGCTACACCTTC. Its protein is CSARDLSLPAGGYTF.

In its sample, this clonotype was seen many times. This chain uses TRBV3-1 with TRBJ1-6, with 7 nucleotides matching TRBD1. The CDR3 length is 15 residues. V dropped 2 bases and J dropped 10; count of bases not matched to a gene: 8. Per germline, CDR1 LGHDT and CDR2 YNNKEL (reference sequence). CDR3 nucleotides: TGTGCCAGCAGCCAAAACAGGGGAGGAGAATCACCCCTCCACTTT. Its protein is CASSQNRGGESPLHF.

This rearrangement joins TRBV9 to TRBJ2-1; 12 bases align to TRBD2. The CDR3 sequence is 18 residues long. The V gene end was trimmed by 4 bases and the J gene end by 5 bases; junction bases not matched to a gene: 13. Germline V gene sequence: CDR1 SGDLS, CDR2 YYNGEE. CDR3 DNA: TGTGCCAGCAGCACGATACCGGGACTAGCGGGCCAAAACAATGAGCAGTTCTTC. This encodes CASSTIPGLAGQNNEQFF.

This clonotype occurred many times. CDR3 residues: CSASRRTGKETQYF. The CDR3 nucleotides are TGCAGTGCTAGTAGGCGGACAGGAAAAGAGACCCAGTACTTC. The chain carries TRBV20-1 and TRBJ2-5; the match to TRBD1 covers 7 bases. The V gene end was trimmed by 3 bases and the J gene end by 3 bases; junction bases not matched to a gene: 7. Germline CDR1 reads DFQATT; CDR2 reads SNEGSKA (reference sequence). The CDR3 is 14 residues long.

The J gene is TRBJ2-2, the V gene TRBV12-3 or TRBV12-4; tentatively, D is TRBD1 (5 bases). Trimming took 3 bases from V and 5 from J, leaving 10 bases between them. The CDR3 spans 14 residues. CDR3 in amino acids: CASSFQGSTGELFF. The CDR3 nucleotides read TGTGCCAGCAGTTTTCAGGGAAGTACCGGGGAGCTGTTTTTT.

Ten or more counts support this clonotype. The V gene is TRBV7-2, the J gene TRBJ2-1; 8 bases map to TRBD2. Germline V CDR1 and CDR2: SGHTA, FQGNSA. The CDR3 extends over 16 amino acids. V shed 5 bases and J 5 bases; nucleotides not matched to a gene: 11. CDR3 in amino acids: CASSQQGGGPNNEQFF. The CDR3 DNA reads TGTGCCAGCAGCCAACAGGGCGGGGGGCCCAACAATGAGCAGTTCTTC. Supplemented by reference TRBV7-2 and TRBJ2-1, the full variable domain reads GAGVSQSPSNKVTEKGKDVELRCDPISGHTALYWYRQSLGQGLEFLIYFQGNSAPDKSGLPSDRFSAERTGGSVSTLTIQRTQQEDSAVYLCASSQQGGGPNNEQFFGPGTRLTVL.

This clonotype was detected only a few times. The chain carries TRBV29-1 and TRBJ2-7; the match to TRBD1 covers 9 bases. V lost 7 bases to trimming and J lost 4 bases; unmatched junction nucleotides: 5. CDR1 is SQVTM, CDR2 ANQGSEA, per germline. CDR3 length equals 12 residues. The CDR3 reads CSGRQGEYEQYF. As DNA, the CDR3 is TGCAGCGGCCGACAGGGGGAGTACGAGCAGTACTTC.

This clonotype was observed at least ten times. V and J are TRBV28 and TRBJ2-7; D may be TRBD1 (6 bases). Trimming stripped 5 bases from V and 3 bases from J, with 17 bases between. CDR3 size: 15 residues. The germline CDR1 and CDR2 sequences are MDHEN and SYDVKM. CDR3 in amino acids: CASSPPIGRGYEQYF. CDR3 in DNA: TGTGCCAGCAGTCCCCCGATCGGCAGGGGCTACGAGCAGTACTTC.

This chain links TRBV7-2 with TRBJ1-5, with a weak D call TRBD1 (5 bases). The CDR3 runs to 15 residues. Per the germline V gene, CDR1 is SGHTA and CDR2 is FQGNSA. The V and J ends lost 2 bases and 4 bases respectively, with 12 bases between them. The CDR3 protein is CASSLSSTANQPQHF. CDR3 sequence (DNA): TGTGCCAGCAGCTTAAGTTCGACAGCAAATCAGCCCCAGCATTTT.

This clonotype was picked up many times. This chain uses TRBV12-3 or TRBV12-4 with TRBJ1-2; TRBD1 is a possible D gene (6 bases). The CDR3 contains 16 residues. Trimming pared 2 bases from V and 5 bases from J, leaving 18 bases between. The CDR3 spells CASSLRAAGVLYGYTF. CDR3 DNA: TGTGCCAGCAGTTTAAGGGCCGCAGGGGTGCTTTATGGCTACACCTTC.

This clonotype came up a few times. A read error may be the cause here, since a much bigger clone is one base away. V and J are TRBV11-2 and TRBJ2-2; D gene ambiguous. Trimming removed 7 bases from V and 4 bases from J, with 4 bases in between. Germline values: CDR1 SGHAT, CDR2 FQNNGV. The CDR3 contains 11 residues. CDR3 sequence: CASTFTGELFF. As DNA, the CDR3 is TGTGCCAGCACCTTCACCGGGGAGCTGTTTTTT.

The chain links TRBV6-1 to TRBJ1-3; 8 bases map to TRBD1. CDR1 and CDR2 from the germline V gene are MNHNS and SASEGT. J lost 0 bases, V lost 8 bases, and 6 bases had no gene match. The CDR3 spans 15 residues. Here the CDR3 reads CASYSDRVSGNTIYF. Written as DNA, the CDR3 is TGTGCCAGCTATTCGGACAGGGTCTCTGGAAACACCATATATTTT.